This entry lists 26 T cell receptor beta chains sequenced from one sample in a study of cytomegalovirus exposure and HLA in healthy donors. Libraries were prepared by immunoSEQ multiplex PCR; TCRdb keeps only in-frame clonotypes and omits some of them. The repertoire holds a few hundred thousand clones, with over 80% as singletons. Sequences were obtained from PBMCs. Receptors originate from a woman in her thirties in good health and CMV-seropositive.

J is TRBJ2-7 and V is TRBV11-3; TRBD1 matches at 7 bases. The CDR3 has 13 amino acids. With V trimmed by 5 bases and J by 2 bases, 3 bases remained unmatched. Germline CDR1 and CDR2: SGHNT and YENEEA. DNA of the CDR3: TGTGCCAGCAGCGCTCAGGGGGCCTACGAGCAGTACTTC. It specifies CASSAQGAYEQYF. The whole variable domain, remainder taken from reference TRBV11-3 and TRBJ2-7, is EAGVVQSPRYKIIEKKQPVAFWCNPISGHNTLYWYLQNLGQGPELLIRYENEEAVDDSQLPKDRFSAERLKGVDSTLKIQPAELGDSAVYLCASSAQGAYEQYFGPGTRLTVT.

The CDR3 region has the DNA TGTGCCAGCAGTTCTGGAGGGAAAGTCCAGCCCCAGCATTTT. This gives the protein CASSSGGKVQPQHF. V is TRBV27 and J is TRBJ1-5, with D unresolved. Germline loops: CDR1 MNHEY, CDR2 SMNVEV (reference sequence). Trimming left V 4 bases short and J 7 bases short, with 14 bases between. This CDR3 has 14 amino acids.

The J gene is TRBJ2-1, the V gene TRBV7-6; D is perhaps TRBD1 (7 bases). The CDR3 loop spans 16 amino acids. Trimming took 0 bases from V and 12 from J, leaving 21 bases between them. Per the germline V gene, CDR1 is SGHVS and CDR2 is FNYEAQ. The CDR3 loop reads CASSLASRGPQGGQFF. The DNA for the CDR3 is TGTGCCAGCAGCTTAGCGTCTCGCGGGCCCCAGGGGGGGCAGTTCTTC.

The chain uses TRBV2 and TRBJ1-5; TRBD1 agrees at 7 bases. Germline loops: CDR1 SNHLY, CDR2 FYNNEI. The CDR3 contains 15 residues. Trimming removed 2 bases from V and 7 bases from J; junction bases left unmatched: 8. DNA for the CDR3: TGTGCCAGCAGTGAACTGACAGGGATTGGCCAGCCCCAGCATTTT. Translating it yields CASSELTGIGQPQHF. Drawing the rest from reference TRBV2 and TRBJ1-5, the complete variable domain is EPEVTQTPSHQVTQMGQEVILRCVPISNHLYFYWYRQILGQKVEFLVSFYNNEISEKSEIFDDQFSVERPDGSNFTLKIRSTKLEDSAMYFCASSELTGIGQPQHFGDGTRLSIL.

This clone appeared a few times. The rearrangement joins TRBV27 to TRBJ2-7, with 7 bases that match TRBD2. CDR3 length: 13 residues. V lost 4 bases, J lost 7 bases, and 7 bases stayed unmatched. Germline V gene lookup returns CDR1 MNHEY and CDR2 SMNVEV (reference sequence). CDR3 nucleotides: TGTGCCAGCAGTTCTCGACCCGGGAGGGAGCAGTACTTC. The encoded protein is CASSSRPGREQYF.

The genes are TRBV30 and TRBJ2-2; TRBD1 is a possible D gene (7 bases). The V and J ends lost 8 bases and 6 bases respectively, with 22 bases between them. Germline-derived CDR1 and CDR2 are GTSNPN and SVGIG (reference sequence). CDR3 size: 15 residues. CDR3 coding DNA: TGTGCCCTGATGAGGAGCAGGGGGGCCGCCGGGGAGCTGTTTTTT. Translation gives CALMRSRGAAGELFF.

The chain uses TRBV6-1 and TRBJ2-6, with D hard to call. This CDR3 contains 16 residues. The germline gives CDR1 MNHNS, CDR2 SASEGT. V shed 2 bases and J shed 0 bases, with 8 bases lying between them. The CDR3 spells CASSELVYSGANVLTF. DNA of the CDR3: TGTGCCAGCAGTGAACTGGTGTACTCTGGGGCCAACGTCCTGACTTTC.

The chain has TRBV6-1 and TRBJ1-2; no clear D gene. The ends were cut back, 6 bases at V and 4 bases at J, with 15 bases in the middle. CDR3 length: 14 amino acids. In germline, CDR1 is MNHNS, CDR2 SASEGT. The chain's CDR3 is CASRSGKKVYGYTF. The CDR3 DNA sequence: TGTGCCAGCAGATCCGGGAAGAAGGTCTATGGCTACACCTTC.

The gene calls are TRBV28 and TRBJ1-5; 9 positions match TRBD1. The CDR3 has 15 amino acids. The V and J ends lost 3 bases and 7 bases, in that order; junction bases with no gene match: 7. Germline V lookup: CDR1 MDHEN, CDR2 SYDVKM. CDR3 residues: CASSFIDRGGQPQHF. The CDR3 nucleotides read TGTGCCAGCAGTTTCATCGACAGGGGGGGACAGCCCCAGCATTTT. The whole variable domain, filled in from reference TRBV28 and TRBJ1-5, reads DVKVTQSSRYLVKRTGEKVFLECVQDMDHENMFWYRQDPGLGLRLIYFSYDVKMKEKGDIPEGYSVSREKKERFSLILESASTNQTSMYLCASSFIDRGGQPQHFGDGTRLSIL.

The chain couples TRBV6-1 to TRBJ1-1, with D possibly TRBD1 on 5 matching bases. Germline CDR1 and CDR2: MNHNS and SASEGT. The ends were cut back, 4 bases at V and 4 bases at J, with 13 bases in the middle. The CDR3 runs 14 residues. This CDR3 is CASSVLRGGTEAFF. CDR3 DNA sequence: TGTGCCAGCAGTGTCCTACGGGGGGGCACTGAAGCTTTCTTT.

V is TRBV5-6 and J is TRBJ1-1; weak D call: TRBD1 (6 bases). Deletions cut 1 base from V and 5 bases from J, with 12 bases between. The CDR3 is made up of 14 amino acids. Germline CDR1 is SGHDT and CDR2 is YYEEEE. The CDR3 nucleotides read TGTGCCAGCAGCTTGACAGGGTTGGGGACTGAAGCTTTCTTT. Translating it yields CASSLTGLGTEAFF. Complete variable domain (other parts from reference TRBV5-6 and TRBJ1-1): DAGVTQSPTHLIKTRGQQVTLRCSPKSGHDTVSWYQQALGQGPQFIFQYYEEEERQRGNFPDRFSGHQFPNYSSELNVNALLLGDSALYLCASSLTGLGTEAFFGQGTRLTVV.

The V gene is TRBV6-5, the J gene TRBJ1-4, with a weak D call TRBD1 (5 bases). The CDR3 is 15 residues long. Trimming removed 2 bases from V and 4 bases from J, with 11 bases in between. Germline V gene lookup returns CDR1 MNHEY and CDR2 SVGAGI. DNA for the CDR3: TGTGCCAGCAGTTACCGGGGACTGCTTAATGAAAAACTGTTTTTT. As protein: CASSYRGLLNEKLFF.

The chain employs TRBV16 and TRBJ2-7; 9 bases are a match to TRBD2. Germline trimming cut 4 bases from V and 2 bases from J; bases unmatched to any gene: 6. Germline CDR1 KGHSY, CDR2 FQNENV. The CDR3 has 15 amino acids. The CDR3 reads CASSPSAGGPYEQYF. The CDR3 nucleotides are TGTGCCAGCAGCCCCTCGGCGGGAGGGCCCTACGAGCAGTACTTC.

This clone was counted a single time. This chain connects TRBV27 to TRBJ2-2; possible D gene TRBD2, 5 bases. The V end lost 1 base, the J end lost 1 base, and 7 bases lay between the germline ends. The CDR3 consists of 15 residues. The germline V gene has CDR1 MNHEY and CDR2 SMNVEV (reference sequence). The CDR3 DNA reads TGTGCCAGCAGTTTATTTAGCGTGAACACCGGGGAGCTGTTTTTT. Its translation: CASSLFSVNTGELFF.

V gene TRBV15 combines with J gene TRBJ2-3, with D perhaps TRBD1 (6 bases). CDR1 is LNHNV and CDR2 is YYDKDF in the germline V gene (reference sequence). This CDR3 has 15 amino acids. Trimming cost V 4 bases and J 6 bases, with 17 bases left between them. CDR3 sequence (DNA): TGTGCCACCAGCAACAGACCAGGGGTGAGGGATACGCAGTATTTT. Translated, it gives CATSNRPGVRDTQYF.

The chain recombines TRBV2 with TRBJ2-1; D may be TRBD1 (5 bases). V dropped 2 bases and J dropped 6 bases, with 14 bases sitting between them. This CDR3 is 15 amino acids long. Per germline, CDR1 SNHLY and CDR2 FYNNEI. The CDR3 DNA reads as TGTGCCAGCAGTGAATCTATCCAGGGAAGCAATGAGCAGTTCTTC. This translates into CASSESIQGSNEQFF.

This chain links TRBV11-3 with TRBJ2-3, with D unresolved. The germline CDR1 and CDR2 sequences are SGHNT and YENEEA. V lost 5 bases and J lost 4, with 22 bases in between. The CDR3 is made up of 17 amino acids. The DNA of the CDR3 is TGTGCCAGCAGCCACACGACGGGCTACCCACACGCAGATACGCAGTATTTT. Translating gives CASSHTTGYPHADTQYF.

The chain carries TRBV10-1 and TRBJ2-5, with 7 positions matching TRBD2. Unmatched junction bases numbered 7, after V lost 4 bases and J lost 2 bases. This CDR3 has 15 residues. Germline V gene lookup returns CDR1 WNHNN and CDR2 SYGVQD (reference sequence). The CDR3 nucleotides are TGCGCCAGCAGTGGTAGGAGGGAGGGACAAGAGACCCAGTACTTC. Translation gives CASSGRREGQETQYF.

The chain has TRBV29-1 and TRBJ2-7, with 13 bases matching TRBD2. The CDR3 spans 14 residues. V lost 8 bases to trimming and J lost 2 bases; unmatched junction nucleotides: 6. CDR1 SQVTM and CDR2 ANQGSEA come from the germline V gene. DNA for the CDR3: TGCAGCTTCCGACTAGCGGGGGGACCCTACGAGCAGTACTTC. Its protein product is CSFRLAGGPYEQYF.

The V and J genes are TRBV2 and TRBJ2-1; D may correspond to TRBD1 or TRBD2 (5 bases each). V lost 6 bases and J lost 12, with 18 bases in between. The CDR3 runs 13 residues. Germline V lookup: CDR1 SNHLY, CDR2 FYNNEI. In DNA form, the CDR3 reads TGTGCCAGCAGCCACGATTCGGGACGCAGGCAGTTCTTC. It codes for CASSHDSGRRQFF.

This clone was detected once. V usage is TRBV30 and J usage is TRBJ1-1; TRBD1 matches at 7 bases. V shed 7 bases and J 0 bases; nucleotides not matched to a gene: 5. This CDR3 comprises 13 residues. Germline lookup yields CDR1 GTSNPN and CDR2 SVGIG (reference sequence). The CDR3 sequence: CASRQGMNTEAFF. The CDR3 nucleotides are TGTGCCTCGCGACAGGGAATGAACACTGAAGCTTTCTTT.

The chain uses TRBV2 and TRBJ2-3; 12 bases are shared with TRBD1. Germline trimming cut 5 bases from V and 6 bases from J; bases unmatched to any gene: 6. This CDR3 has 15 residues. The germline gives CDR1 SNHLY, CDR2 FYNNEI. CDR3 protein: CASSPGQGAFDTQYF. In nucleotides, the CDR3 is TGTGCCAGCAGTCCGGGACAGGGGGCTTTCGATACGCAGTATTTT.

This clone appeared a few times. This CDR3 is CASSFKKAEAFF. The CDR3 DNA reads as TGTGCCAGCAGCTTTAAGAAGGCTGAAGCTTTCTTT. The chain has TRBV5-6 and TRBJ1-1, with D unclear. The V end lost 2 bases, the J end lost 6 bases, and 8 bases lay between the germline ends. The CDR3 extends over 12 amino acids. Germline CDR1 and CDR2: SGHDT and YYEEEE.

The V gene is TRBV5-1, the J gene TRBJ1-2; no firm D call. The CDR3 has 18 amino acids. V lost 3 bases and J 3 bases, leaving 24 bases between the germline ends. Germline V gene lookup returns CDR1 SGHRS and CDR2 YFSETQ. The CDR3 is CASSSKTRLDGSYYGYTF. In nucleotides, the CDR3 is TGCGCCAGCAGCTCAAAAACTCGACTGGACGGTTCCTACTATGGCTACACCTTC.

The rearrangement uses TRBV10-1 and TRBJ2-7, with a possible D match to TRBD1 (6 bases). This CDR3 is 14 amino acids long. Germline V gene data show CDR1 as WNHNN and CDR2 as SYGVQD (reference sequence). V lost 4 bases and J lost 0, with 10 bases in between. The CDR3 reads CASSGGGSSYEQYF. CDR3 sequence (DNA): TGCGCCAGCAGTGGAGGGGGTAGCTCCTACGAGCAGTACTTC.

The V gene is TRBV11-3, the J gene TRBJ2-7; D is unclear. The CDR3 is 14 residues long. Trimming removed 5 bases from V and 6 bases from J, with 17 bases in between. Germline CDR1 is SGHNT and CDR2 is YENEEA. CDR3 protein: CASSPVREQGEQYF. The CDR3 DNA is TGTGCCAGCAGCCCCGTACGAGAGCAAGGCGAGCAGTACTTC.